These 14 T cell receptor beta chains were sequenced from one sample in a study of T-cell reconstitution after alpha-beta-depleted transplantation in children. Preparation of the TCRbeta library was carried out with unique molecular identifiers. TCRdb redid the calling of the PCR reads with MiXCR, one entry per CDR3 protein. This table has approximately 130,000 distinct CDR3 sequences, approximately 8.7% appearing once. The specimen comprised PBMCs, mostly from graft donor cells, sampled 180 days after TCRalphabeta/CD19-depleted stem cell transplant. The receptors stem from a girl under three years old who had a stem cell transplant for combined immunodeficiency, so the T cells may come from the graft donor.

This clonotype appeared a few times. The CDR3 here is CASRTGLQNTEAFF. The CDR3 coding sequence is TGTGCCAGTAGGACAGGGCTACAGAACACTGAAGCTTTCTTT. V and J are TRBV19 and TRBJ1-1; 7 bases agree with TRBD1. The CDR3 covers 14 residues. The V gene end was trimmed by 6 bases and the J gene end by 1 base; junction bases not matched to a gene: 5. Germline V CDR1 and CDR2: LNHDA, SQIVND (reference sequence).

V usage is TRBV28 and J usage is TRBJ1-4, with TRBD1 as a possible D gene (5 bases). The CDR3 contains 15 residues. The germline V gene encodes CDR1 MDHEN and CDR2 SYDVKM. Between the trimmed V and J ends, which lost 6 bases and 8 bases, there was a span of 19 bases. CDR3 DNA: TGTGCCAGCAGCTCCCGACAGATGGGAAGGGAAAAACTGTTTTTT. Amino acid sequence: CASSSRQMGREKLFF.

The table lists this clonotype with a few counts. The chain couples TRBV5-5 to TRBJ1-1; no firm D call. The ends were cut back, 5 bases at V and 5 bases at J, with 13 bases in the middle. CDR1 and CDR2 (germline): SGHKS, YYEKEE (reference sequence). The CDR3 has 13 amino acids. The CDR3 loop reads CASSPSGATEAFF. The DNA of the CDR3 is TGTGCCAGCAGTCCTAGTGGAGCGACTGAAGCTTTCTTT.

The chain uses TRBV5-1 and TRBJ2-7; the D gene is possibly TRBD1 (6 bases). Per the germline V gene, CDR1 is SGHRS and CDR2 is YFSETQ. This CDR3 contains 16 residues. Trimming pared 0 bases from V and 3 bases from J, leaving 16 bases between. The CDR3 protein is CASSLGRRQDRYEQYF. The CDR3 nucleotides read TGCGCCAGCAGCTTGGGCCGGCGACAGGACCGCTACGAGCAGTACTTC.

This clonotype has just a few counts. J is TRBJ2-1 and V is TRBV7-2; TRBD1 is a possible D gene (5 bases). The CDR3 runs 17 residues. Germline values: CDR1 SGHTA, CDR2 FQGNSA. V was pared by 0 bases and J by 4 bases, with 16 bases between. This chain's CDR3 is CASSLAPGKMGYNEQFF. CDR3 nucleotides: TGTGCCAGCAGCTTAGCCCCAGGGAAAATGGGGTACAATGAGCAGTTCTTC.

This clonotype has only a few counts. The chain recombines TRBV12-3 or TRBV12-4 with TRBJ1-5; 11 bases match TRBD1. CDR3 length: 16 residues. V gave up 2 bases and J gave up 5 bases; unmatched junction bases: 5. CDR3 loop: CASSLISDRGHQPQHF. DNA for the CDR3: TGTGCCAGCAGTTTAATCTCGGACAGGGGGCATCAGCCCCAGCATTTT.

This CDR3 is CASTSRAVPSGANVLTF. In DNA form, the CDR3 reads TGTGCCAGCACCTCACGGGCAGTTCCCTCTGGGGCCAACGTCCTGACTTTC. This chain links TRBV12-3 or TRBV12-4 with TRBJ2-6; no definite D call. With 7 bases removed from V and 0 bases from J, the gap between germline ends came to 16 bases. CDR3 size: 17 residues.

Ten or more counts support this clonotype. CDR3 sequence reads: CSVLVGETQYF. The CDR3 coding sequence is TGCAGTGTACTTGTAGGAGAGACCCAGTACTTC. The rearrangement uses TRBV20-1 and TRBJ2-5; no definite D call. Trimming removed 7 bases from V and 4 bases from J, with 10 bases in between. Germline V gene sequence: CDR1 DFQATT, CDR2 SNEGSKA (reference sequence). This CDR3 spans 11 amino acids.

The chain joins TRBV25-1 to TRBJ1-1, with TRBD1 as a possible D gene (5 bases). Germline CDR1 and CDR2: MGHDK and SYGVNS. The V gene lost 0 bases and the J gene lost 6 bases, with 14 bases spanning the gap. This CDR3 contains 15 residues. The CDR3 spells CASSEYGALSAEAFF. The DNA of the CDR3 is TGTGCCAGCAGTGAATACGGGGCCCTTTCCGCTGAAGCTTTCTTT.

This clonotype was detected only a few times. The chain combines TRBV10-3 with TRBJ2-2; 10 positions match TRBD1. The CDR3 has 14 residues. CDR1 and CDR2 from the germline V gene are ENHRY and SYGVKD. With V trimmed by 4 bases and J by 4 bases, 0 bases remained unmatched. This chain's CDR3 is CAISGTGGTGELFF. CDR3 DNA sequence: TGTGCCATCAGTGGGACAGGGGGCACCGGGGAGCTGTTTTTT.

This clonotype was recorded a few times. This rearrangement joins TRBV20-1 to TRBJ2-1; 10 positions agree with TRBD2. Germline V lookup: CDR1 DFQATT, CDR2 SNEGSKA (reference sequence). The CDR3 totals 15 residues. The V and J ends lost 1 base and 3 bases, in that order; junction bases with no gene match: 3. This chain's CDR3 is CSARVGTSVYNEQFF. CDR3 in DNA: TGCAGTGCTAGAGTTGGGACTAGCGTCTACAATGAGCAGTTCTTC.

In this sample, this clonotype turned up a few times. This sequence joins TRBV5-1 and TRBJ2-1, with TRBD1 matching over 9 bases. Trimming at V came to 5 bases and at J to 3 bases, leaving 9 bases not matched to a gene. CDR1 is SGHRS and CDR2 is YFSETQ in the germline V gene. This CDR3 comprises 16 residues. For the CDR3, the DNA is TGCGCCAGCAGAGTCTCCGGGACAGGGTTCTACAATGAGCAGTTCTTC. Amino acids: CASRVSGTGFYNEQFF.

CDR3 coding DNA: TGTGCCAGCAGTTACAGGCTTGCGAACACTGAAGCTTTCTTT. This gives the protein CASSYRLANTEAFF. V gene TRBV6-5 combines with J gene TRBJ1-1; D is unresolved. The V end lost 2 bases, the J end lost 1 base, and 8 bases lay between the germline ends. Germline V CDR1 and CDR2: MNHEY, SVGAGI. The CDR3 length is 14 residues.

This clonotype was seen many times. This rearrangement joins TRBV9 to TRBJ2-6, with D unresolved. The CDR3 is 13 amino acids. Trimming pared 1 base from V and 1 base from J, leaving 0 bases between. Germline loops: CDR1 SGDLS, CDR2 YYNGEE. The DNA of the CDR3 is TGTGCCAGCAGCGTATCTGGGGCCAACGTCCTGACTTTC. Encoded protein: CASSVSGANVLTF.